This passage covers 2 T cell receptor beta chains from one sample sequenced in a study of shared clonotypes between healthy human individuals (dated by TCRdb to about 2020). CD8 naive samples consisted of CD45RO-negative cells that were positively selected for CCR7, yielding a CD45RA+CCR7+ population without TemRA cells. Library generation was performed with the immunoSEQ multiplex PCR assay. TCRdb took this table from immuneACCESS and kept in-frame rearrangements with V and J called. Such tables lack part of the clones; where checked against another copy, unresolved V genes explain under half of the gap, and the rest is unexplained. The sample table holds about 2.1 million clones, of which 85% to 95% were seen once. More than 1.5% of the sample is held by the ten biggest clonotypes. Sample: naive CD8+ T cells from PBMCs. The cell subset or site label on this specimen signifies: CD45RA+CCR7+. All receptors derive from a man aged 18-30 years in good health. Some clones in this sample may be carry-over from other donors' samples.

The chain carries TRBV4-1 and TRBJ2-1, with 7 bases that match TRBD2. J gave up 7 bases and V 0 bases, and 15 bases lay outside the gene matches. Germline V gene data show CDR1 as MGHRA and CDR2 as YSYEKL. The length of the CDR3 is 18 residues. CDR3 region: CASSQEVPSGPWGNEQFF. CDR3 sequence (DNA): TGCGCCAGCAGCCAAGAGGTCCCTAGCGGTCCTTGGGGGAATGAGCAGTTCTTC.

V gene TRBV10-3 combines with J gene TRBJ2-1; D remains ambiguous. Germline CDR1 reads ENHRY; CDR2 reads SYGVKD. Trimming removed 3 bases at V and 0 bases at J, with 12 bases between. The CDR3 is made up of 16 amino acids. Written as DNA, the CDR3 is TGTGCCATCAGTGATTGGCCACCCAGCTCCTACAATGAGCAGTTCTTC. Its translation is CAISDWPPSSYNEQFF.